This T cell receptor (beta chain) was observed in a study of naive and memory T cell subsets. Study-wide results and limits: Naive repertoires, especially CD8, held a few larger clonotypes, possibly memory cells re-expressing CD45RA.

An equimolar mix of two oligonucleotides served as the beta constant-region primer for TRBC1 and TRBC2. The ligated cDNA underwent four PCR rounds using SP2 and nested alpha and beta constant-region primers. Ligation attached a single-stranded oligonucleotide with a 12-nucleotide UMI and the SP2 primer to the cDNA 3' end. TCRdb independently ran MiXCR on the UMI-ligation and nested PCR reads; one entry per CDR3 protein. The sample shows over 100,000 distinct CDR3 sequences, approximately 15% of them seen only once. Points on this clonotype: Its antigen is currently unknown.

Cells stained for CD3, CD4, CD8, CD45RA, CD27 and viability were sorted into four CD45RA/CD27 subsets. The CDR3 contains 14 residues. Germline V lookup: CDR1 MNHEY, CDR2 SMNVEV (reference sequence). Trimming took 5 bases from V and 5 from J; bases not matched to a gene: 5. The sample comprised naive CD8+ T cells from blood. The TCR sequence derives from a human donor in good health. The J gene is TRBJ2-7, the V gene TRBV27; 11 bases are shared with TRBD1. CDR3 region: CASSPGTGGNEQYF. In DNA, the CDR3 is TGTGCCAGCAGTCCCGGGACAGGGGGTAACGAGCAGTACTTC.